This T cell receptor beta chain comes out of a study of preoperative IRX-2 immunotherapy in early breast cancer. Germline CDR1 KGHSH, CDR2 LQKENI. This CDR3 has 14 amino acids. The V end was cut by 3 bases, the J end by 5 bases, with 14 bases between. Treatment specified: preoperative locoregional IRX-2 cytokine immunotherapy. Samples came from a phase Ib trial of preoperative locoregional IRX-2 cytokine immunotherapy. Data came from immunoSEQ multiplex PCR; TCRdb stores just in-frame clones and leaves some out. The table has approximately 100,000 clones, 86% seen once. V gene TRBV18 combines with J gene TRBJ2-7; TRBD2 might be the D (5 bases). The source material was tumor tissue, sampled after IRX-2 immunotherapy. The clonotype originates from a human donor with breast cancer. The CDR3 here is CASSPGEPRDEQYF. For the CDR3, the DNA is TGTGCCAGCTCACCGGGAGAGCCTAGGGACGAGCAGTACTTC.